The entry that follows covers one TCR beta chain sequence. This sample is part of a study of blood T cell repertoires in COVID-19. TCRdb keeps only in-frame clones here, not all; method: immunoSEQ multiplex PCR. The repertoire has 250,000 to 350,000 clones, 92% of them found once; the top ten carry roughly 18%. The sample comprised PBMCs or T cells enriched from blood (not recorded which). The origin of this receptor is a woman between 25 and 40 years old who had recovered from COVID-19.

CDR3 protein: CASRETQIGEKLFF. The CDR3 bases are TGCGCCAGCAGGGAAACACAGATTGGGGAAAAACTGTTTTTT. The genes are TRBV4-1 and TRBJ1-4, with D uncertain. The CDR3 runs 14 residues. Trimming removed 6 bases from V and 8 bases from J, with 16 bases in between. CDR1 is MGHRA and CDR2 is YSYEKL in the germline V gene.